This T cell receptor (beta chain) was identified in a study of blood T cell repertoires in COVID-19. Germline values: CDR1 MNHEY, CDR2 SVGAGI. Trimming cost V 2 bases and J 3 bases, with 10 bases left between them. The CDR3 is 15 residues long. Generated by immunoSEQ multiplex PCR, the TCRdb table keeps only in-frame clones and is missing some. The table has fewer than 55,000 clones, about 82% seen once. This TCR was sampled from an older woman with acute or convalescent COVID-19. Specimen: peripheral blood. This chain links TRBV6-5 with TRBJ2-2; maybe TRBD1 (5 bases). In nucleotides, the CDR3 is TGTGCCAGCAGTTACCAGGGTGGGGACACCGGGGAGCTGTTTTTT. This codes for CASSYQGGDTGELFF.